This is a list of T cell receptor beta chains from one sample in a study of blood T cell repertoires in COVID-19. Sequenced by immunoSEQ multiplex PCR; TCRdb stores in-frame clones only, minus some. The data hold about 21,000 clones, with 70% to 90% observed a single time. Sequenced input: peripheral blood. Receptors were obtained from a human donor with active COVID-19. The donor label of this sample is uncertain. Each CDR3 is given with its conserved first and last residue. Each record gives: CDR3 length, V gene, clone size, J gene, CDR3 protein. Only some rows state a clone size, as once, few, many or a class for expanded clones.

13	TRBV28	NA	TRBJ2-3	CASSFGMTGTQYF
13	TRBV6-6	once	TRBJ2-7	CASKTGTVYEQYF
14	TRBV9	NA	TRBJ1-3	CASSVQGSGNTIYF
16	TRBV9	NA	TRBJ2-2	CASSVSDRSNTGELFF
13	TRBV6-5	NA	TRBJ2-1	CASTRDYRNEQFF
14	TRBV28	NA	TRBJ2-7	CASSRAGTAYEQYF
15	TRBV15	NA	TRBJ2-1	CATSGRLVVSDEQFF
15	TRBV7-2	NA	TRBJ2-7	CASSLAGQASYEQYF
16	TRBV27	NA	TRBJ2-5	CASSSSGGVPQETQYF
14	TRBV2	NA	TRBJ1-4	CASRRLATNEKLFF
14	TRBV18	once	TRBJ2-7	CASSPRGASYEQYF
15	TRBV28	NA	TRBJ2-3	CASSFPTGVMVTQYF
12	TRBV12-5	once	TRBJ1-1	CASGLEGIEAFF
13	TRBV12-3/TRBV12-4	NA	TRBJ1-1	CASRPGGGTEAFF
19	TRBV7-9	NA	TRBJ2-2	CASSLGFSGRRGDTGELFF
15	TRBV9	NA	TRBJ1-6	CASSVAGAVGSPLHF